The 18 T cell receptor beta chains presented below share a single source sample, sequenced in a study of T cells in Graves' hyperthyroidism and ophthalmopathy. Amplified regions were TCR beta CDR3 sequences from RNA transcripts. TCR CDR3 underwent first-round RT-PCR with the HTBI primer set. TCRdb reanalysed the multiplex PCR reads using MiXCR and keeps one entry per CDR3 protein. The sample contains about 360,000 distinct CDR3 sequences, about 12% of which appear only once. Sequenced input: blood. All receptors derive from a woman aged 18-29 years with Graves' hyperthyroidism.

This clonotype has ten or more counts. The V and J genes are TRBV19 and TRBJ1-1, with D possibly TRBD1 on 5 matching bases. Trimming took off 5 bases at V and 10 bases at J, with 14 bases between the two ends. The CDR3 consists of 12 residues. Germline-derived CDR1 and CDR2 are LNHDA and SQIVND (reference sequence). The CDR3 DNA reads TGTGCCAGTAGTCCGGACGGGGCGGGAGCTTTCTTT. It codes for CASSPDGAGAFF.

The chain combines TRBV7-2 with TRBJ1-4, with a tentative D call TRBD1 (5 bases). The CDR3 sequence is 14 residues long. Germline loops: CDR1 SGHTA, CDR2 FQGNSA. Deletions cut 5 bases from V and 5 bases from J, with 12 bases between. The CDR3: CASSRGPNNEKLFF. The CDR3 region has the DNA TGTGCCAGCAGCCGGGGACCCAACAATGAAAAACTGTTTTTT. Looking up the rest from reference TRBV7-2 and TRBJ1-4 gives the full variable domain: GAGVSQSPSNKVTEKGKDVELRCDPISGHTALYWYRQSLGQGLEFLIYFQGNSAPDKSGLPSDRFSAERTGGSVSTLTIQRTQQEDSAVYLCASSRGPNNEKLFFGSGTQLSVL.

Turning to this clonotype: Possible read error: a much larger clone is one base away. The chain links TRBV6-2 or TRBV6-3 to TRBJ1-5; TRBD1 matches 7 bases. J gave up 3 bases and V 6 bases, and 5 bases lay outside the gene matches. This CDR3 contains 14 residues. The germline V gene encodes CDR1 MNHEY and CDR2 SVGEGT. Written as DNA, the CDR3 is TGTGCCAGCAGACCTGGGACAGTCAATCAGCCCCAGCATTTT. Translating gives CASRPGTVNQPQHF.

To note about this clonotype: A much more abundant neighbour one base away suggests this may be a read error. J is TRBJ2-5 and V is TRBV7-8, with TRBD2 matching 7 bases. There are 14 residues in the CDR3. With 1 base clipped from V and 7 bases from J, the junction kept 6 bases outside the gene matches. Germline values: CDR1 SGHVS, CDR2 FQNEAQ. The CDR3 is CASSLGASGVTQYF. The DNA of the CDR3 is TGTGCCAGCAGCTTAGGGGCTAGCGGTGTGACCCAGTACTTC.

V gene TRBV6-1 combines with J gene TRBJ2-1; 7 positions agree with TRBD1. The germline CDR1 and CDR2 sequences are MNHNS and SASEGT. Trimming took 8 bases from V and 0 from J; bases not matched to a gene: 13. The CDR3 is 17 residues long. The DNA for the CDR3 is TGTGCCAGCCGGACAGGAGCCTATAGGAGCTCCTACAATGAGCAGTTCTTC. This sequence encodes CASRTGAYRSSYNEQFF.

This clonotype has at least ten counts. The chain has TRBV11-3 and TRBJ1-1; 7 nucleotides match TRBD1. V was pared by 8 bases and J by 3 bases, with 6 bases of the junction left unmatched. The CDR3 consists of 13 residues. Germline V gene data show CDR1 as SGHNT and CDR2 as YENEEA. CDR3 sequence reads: CASQGGHDTEAFF. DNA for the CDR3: TGTGCCAGCCAGGGGGGGCACGACACTGAAGCTTTCTTT.

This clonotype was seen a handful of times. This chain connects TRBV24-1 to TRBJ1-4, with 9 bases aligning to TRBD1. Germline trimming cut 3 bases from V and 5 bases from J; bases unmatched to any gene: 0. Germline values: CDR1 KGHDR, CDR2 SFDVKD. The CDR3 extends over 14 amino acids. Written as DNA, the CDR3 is TGTGCCACCAGTGATGGGACAGGGAATGAAAAACTGTTTTTT. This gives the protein CATSDGTGNEKLFF.

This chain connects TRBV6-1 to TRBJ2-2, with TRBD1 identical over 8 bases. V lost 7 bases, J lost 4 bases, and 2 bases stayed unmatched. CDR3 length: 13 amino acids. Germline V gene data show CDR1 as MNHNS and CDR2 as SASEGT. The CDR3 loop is CASITGGTGELFF. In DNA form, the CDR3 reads TGTGCCAGCATCACAGGGGGCACCGGGGAGCTGTTTTTT.

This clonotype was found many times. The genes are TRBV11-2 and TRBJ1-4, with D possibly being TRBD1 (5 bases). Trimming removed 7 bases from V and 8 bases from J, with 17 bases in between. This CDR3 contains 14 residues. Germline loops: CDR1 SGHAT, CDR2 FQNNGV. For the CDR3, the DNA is TGTGCCAGCAACGCTTGGGGGGGGGTAGAAAAACTGTTTTTT. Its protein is CASNAWGGVEKLFF.

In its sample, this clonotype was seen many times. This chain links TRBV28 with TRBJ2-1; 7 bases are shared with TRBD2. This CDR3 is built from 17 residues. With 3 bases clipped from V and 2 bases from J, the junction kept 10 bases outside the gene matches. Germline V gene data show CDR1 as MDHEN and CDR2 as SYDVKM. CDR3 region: CASSLSSAGSAYNEQFF. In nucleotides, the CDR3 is TGTGCCAGCAGTTTGTCATCAGCGGGGTCCGCCTACAATGAGCAGTTCTTC.

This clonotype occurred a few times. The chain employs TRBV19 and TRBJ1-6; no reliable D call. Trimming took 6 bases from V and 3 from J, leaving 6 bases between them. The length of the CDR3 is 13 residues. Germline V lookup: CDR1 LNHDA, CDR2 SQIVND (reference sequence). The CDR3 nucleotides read TGTGCCAGTAGACGCGACTATAATTCACCCCTCCACTTT. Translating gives CASRRDYNSPLHF.

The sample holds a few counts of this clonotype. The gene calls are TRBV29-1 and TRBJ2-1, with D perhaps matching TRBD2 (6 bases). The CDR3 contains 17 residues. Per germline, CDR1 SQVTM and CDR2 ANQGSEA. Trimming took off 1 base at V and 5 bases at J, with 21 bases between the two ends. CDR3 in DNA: TGCAGCGTTGAAGGACTTCCCGCGGGGCTTGTCGACAATGAGCAGTTCTTC. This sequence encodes CSVEGLPAGLVDNEQFF.

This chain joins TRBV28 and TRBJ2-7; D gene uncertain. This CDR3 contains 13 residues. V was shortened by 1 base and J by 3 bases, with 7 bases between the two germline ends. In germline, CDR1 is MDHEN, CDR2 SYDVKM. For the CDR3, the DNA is TGTGCCAGCAGTTTATTGGGAAACTACGAGCAGTACTTC. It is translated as CASSLLGNYEQYF. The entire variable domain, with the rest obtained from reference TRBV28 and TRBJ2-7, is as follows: DVKVTQSSRYLVKRTGEKVFLECVQDMDHENMFWYRQDPGLGLRLIYFSYDVKMKEKGDIPEGYSVSREKKERFSLILESASTNQTSMYLCASSLLGNYEQYFGPGTRLTVT.

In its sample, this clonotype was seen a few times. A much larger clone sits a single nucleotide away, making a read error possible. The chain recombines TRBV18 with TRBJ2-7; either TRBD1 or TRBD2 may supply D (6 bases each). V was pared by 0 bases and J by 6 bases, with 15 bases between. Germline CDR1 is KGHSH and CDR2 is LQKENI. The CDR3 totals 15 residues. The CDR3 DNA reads TGTGCCAGCTCACCACCCTTGGTAGGGGGAGGCGAGCAGTACTTC. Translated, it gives CASSPPLVGGGEQYF.

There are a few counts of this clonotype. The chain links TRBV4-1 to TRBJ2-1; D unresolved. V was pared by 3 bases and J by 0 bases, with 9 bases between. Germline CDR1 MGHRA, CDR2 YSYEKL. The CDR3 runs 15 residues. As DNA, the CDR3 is TGCGCCAGCAGCCACCCCTACAGCTCCTACAATGAGCAGTTCTTC. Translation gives CASSHPYSSYNEQFF.

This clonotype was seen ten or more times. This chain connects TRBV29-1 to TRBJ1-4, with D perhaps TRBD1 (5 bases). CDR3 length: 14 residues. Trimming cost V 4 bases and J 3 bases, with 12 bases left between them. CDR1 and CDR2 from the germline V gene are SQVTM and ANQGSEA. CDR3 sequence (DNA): TGCAGCGTTGGGGCAGGGTGGGCTAATGAAAAACTGTTTTTT. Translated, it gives CSVGAGWANEKLFF.

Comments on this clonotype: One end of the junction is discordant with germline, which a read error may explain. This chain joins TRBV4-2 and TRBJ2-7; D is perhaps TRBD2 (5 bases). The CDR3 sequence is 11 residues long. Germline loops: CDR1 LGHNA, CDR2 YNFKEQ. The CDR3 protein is CASSKEREQYF. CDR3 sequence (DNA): TGTGCCAGCAGCAAAGAGCGGGAGCAGTACTTC.

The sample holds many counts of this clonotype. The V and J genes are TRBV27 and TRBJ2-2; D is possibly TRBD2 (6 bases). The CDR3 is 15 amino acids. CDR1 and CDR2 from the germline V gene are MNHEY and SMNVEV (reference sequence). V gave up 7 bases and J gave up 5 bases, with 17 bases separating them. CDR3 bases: TGTGCCAGCACCGTCTTCGGGGGTGGAACCGGGGAGCTGTTTTTT. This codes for CASTVFGGGTGELFF.